This T cell receptor beta chain was identified during a study of long-term antiretroviral therapy in people with HIV. HIV-positive participants were all treated in the United States. The CDR3 covers 20 residues. Details on this clone: Antigen specificity is unknown.

They ran version v3.0 of the immunoSEQ assay at survey level. Using immunoSEQ multiplex PCR, the repertoire was profiled, and TCRdb retains in-frame clones only, with some absent. Among fewer than 25,000 clones listed, 80% were seen once. Whole-study findings and limits: ART was followed by higher diversity that remained below transplant donor controls. HIV repertoires spanned tighter CDR3 length ranges than controls did.

V gene TRBV12-1 combines with J gene TRBJ2-5; the table assigns TRBD1, which was not confirmed against the DNA. TRBV12-1 is a known pseudogene. This receptor was obtained from a woman younger than 45 with HIV. The material sequenced was unsorted PBMCs, taken 2.9 years after starting antiretroviral therapy. In DNA form, the CDR3 reads TGTGCCAGCAGCTTTGCGACCCCCCCCATTGTTACAGGGTCTGGAGAGACCCAGTACTTC. It codes for CASSFATPPIVTGSGETQYF.